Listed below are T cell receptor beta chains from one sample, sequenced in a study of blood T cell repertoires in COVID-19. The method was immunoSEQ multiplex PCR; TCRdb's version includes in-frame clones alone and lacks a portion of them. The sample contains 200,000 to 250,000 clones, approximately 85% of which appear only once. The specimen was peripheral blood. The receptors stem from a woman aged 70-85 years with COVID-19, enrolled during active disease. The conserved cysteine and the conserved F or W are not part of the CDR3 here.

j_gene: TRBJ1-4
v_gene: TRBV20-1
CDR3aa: SASPLGGANEKLF

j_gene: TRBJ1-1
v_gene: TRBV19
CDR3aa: ASGELWARGTEAF

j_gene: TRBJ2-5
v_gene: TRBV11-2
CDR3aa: ASSPGDREETQY

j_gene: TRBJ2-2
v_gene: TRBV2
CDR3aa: ASSEARDRGSLPTGELF

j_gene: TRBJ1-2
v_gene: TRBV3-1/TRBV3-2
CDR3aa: ASSAQINYGYT

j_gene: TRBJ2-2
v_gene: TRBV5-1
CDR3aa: ASSLEFRGSNTGELF

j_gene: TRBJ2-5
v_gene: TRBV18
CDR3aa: ASSPQETSWQETQY

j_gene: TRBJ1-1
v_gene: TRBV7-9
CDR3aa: ASSLGAGRNTEAF

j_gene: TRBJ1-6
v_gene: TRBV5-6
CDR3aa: ASSRRGARLSSPLH

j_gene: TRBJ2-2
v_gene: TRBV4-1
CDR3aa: ASSQVGTSGRGGLGELF

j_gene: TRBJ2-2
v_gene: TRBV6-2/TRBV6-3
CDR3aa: ASSYARRAGELF

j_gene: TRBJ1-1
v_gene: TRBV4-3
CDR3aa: ASSQDRGLGAF

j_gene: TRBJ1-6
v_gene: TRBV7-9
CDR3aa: ASSPNSDRGWNSPLH

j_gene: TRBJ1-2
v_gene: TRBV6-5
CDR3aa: ASSRQGEANYGYT

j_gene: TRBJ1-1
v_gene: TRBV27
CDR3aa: ANLRGEGTEAF

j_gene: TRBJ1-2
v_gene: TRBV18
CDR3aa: ASSPGGQGESYT

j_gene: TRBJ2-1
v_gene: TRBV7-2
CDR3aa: ASSLAIRTTVLYNEQF

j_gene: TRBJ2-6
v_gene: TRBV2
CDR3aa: ASRKGTTGPTGANVLT

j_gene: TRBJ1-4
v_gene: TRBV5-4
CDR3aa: ASSPGQENNEKLF

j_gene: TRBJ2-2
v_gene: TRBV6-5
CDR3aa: ASSYMFANTGELF

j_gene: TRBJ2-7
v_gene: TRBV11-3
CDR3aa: ASARRRDPYEQY

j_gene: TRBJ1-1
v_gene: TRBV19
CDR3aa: ASSIAIRNTEAF

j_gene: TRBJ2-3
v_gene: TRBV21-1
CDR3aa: ASSSALAGRGDTQY

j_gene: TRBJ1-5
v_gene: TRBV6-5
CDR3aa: ASSATGAYQPQH

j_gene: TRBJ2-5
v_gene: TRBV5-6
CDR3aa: ASSRLRPAGTGGVETQY

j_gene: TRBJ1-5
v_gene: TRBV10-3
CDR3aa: AISARQDSNQPQH

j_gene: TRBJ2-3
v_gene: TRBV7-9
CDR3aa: ASSHLETEFPLGDTQY

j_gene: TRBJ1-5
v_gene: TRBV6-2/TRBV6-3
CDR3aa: ASSYSSSGTGVTQPQH

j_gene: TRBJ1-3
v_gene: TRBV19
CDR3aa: ASSIEGRQNFGNTIY

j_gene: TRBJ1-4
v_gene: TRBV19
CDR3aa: ASSMARGKGTNEKLF

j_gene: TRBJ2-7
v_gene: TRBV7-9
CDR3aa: ASSLGGGGANEQY

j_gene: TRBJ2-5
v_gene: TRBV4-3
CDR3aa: ASSQDLSGGWQETQY

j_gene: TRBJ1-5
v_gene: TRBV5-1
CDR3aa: ASSLGDRGGNQPQH